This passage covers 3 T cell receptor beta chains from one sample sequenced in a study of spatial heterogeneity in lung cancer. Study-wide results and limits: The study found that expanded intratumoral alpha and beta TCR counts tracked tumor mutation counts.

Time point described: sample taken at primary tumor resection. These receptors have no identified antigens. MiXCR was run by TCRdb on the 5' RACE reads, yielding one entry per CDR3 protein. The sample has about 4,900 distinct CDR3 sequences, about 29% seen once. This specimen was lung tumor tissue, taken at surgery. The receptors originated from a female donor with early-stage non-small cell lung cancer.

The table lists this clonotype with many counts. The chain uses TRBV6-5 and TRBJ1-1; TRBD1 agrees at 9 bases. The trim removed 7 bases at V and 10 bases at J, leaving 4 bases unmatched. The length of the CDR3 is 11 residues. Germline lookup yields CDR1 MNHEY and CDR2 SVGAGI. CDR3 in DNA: TGTGCCAGCAAGACAGGGGGTAGAGCTTTCTTT. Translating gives CASKTGGRAFF.

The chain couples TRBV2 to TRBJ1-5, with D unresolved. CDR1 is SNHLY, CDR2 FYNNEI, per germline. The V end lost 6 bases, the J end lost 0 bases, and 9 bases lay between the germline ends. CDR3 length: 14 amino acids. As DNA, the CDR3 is TGTGCCAGCAGCCCGGGGTATAGCAATCAGCCCCAGCATTTT. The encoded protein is CASSPGYSNQPQHF.

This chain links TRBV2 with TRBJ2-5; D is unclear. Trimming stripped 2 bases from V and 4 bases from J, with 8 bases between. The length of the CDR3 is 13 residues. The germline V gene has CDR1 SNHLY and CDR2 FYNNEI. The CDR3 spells CASSESARETQYF. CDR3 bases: TGTGCCAGCAGTGAATCGGCCCGAGAGACCCAGTACTTC. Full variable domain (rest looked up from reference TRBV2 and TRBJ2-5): EPEVTQTPSHQVTQMGQEVILRCVPISNHLYFYWYRQILGQKVEFLVSFYNNEISEKSEIFDDQFSVERPDGSNFTLKIRSTKLEDSAMYFCASSESARETQYFGPGTRLLVL.